These 13 T cell receptor beta chains were sequenced from one sample in a study of blood T cell repertoires in COVID-19. Assay used: immunoSEQ multiplex PCR; TCRdb lists only in-frame clones, some missing. The sample records 20,000 to 25,000 clones, around 80% being singletons. Sequenced material: peripheral blood. These receptor sequences come from a man aged 60 to 69 with active COVID-19.

This chain joins TRBV5-5 and TRBJ2-3; D not certain. The CDR3 runs 15 residues. The V and J ends lost 1 base and 0 bases respectively, with 9 bases between them. The V gene's germline CDR1 is SGHKS and CDR2 YYEKEE (reference sequence). The CDR3 bases are TGTGCCAGCAGCTTGATCACGGTTAGCACAGATACGCAGTATTTT. Translation: CASSLITVSTDTQYF.

This clone was picked up one time. This CDR3 is also generated by other DNA sequences in the sample. The chain carries TRBV2 and TRBJ2-5, with D tentatively TRBD2 (6 bases). CDR3 length equals 12 residues. Trimming left V 3 bases short and J 4 bases short, with 6 bases between. Germline V lookup: CDR1 SNHLY, CDR2 FYNNEI. Written as DNA, the CDR3 is TGTGCCAGCAGTGAGGGGGGAGAGACCCAGTACTTC. Amino acid sequence: CASSEGGETQYF.

The chain recombines TRBV20-1 with TRBJ2-5; D not resolved. The ends were cut back, 3 bases at V and 3 bases at J, with 11 bases in the middle. CDR1 DFQATT and CDR2 SNEGSKA come from the germline V gene (reference sequence). The CDR3 is 13 amino acids. CDR3 amino acids: CSASSYLEETQYF. CDR3 DNA: TGCAGTGCTAGTTCCTATTTAGAAGAGACCCAGTACTTC.

This sequence joins TRBV6-5 and TRBJ1-1; no clear D gene. V lost 7 bases and J lost 4, with 10 bases in between. Per the germline V gene, CDR1 is MNHEY and CDR2 is SVGAGI. The CDR3 spans 12 residues. Here the CDR3 reads CASTGGSTEAFF. CDR3 DNA sequence: TGTGCCAGCACCGGTGGGAGCACTGAAGCTTTCTTT.

The chain recombines TRBV3-1 (or the pseudogene TRBV3-2) with TRBJ2-4; 10 positions agree with TRBD1. This CDR3 contains 17 residues. Losses at the gene ends were 8 bases for V and 1 base for J; bases not matched to a gene: 11. The V gene's germline CDR1 is LGHDT and CDR2 YNNKEL (reference sequence). CDR3 in amino acids: CASGGDGTGVAKNIQYF. The CDR3 nucleotides are TGTGCCAGCGGGGGAGACGGGACAGGGGTGGCCAAAAACATTCAGTACTTC.

The V gene is TRBV11-2, the J gene TRBJ2-3; TRBD2 agrees at 9 bases. V was pared by 4 bases and J by 4 bases, with 9 bases of the junction left unmatched. Germline values: CDR1 SGHAT, CDR2 FQNNGV. The CDR3 runs 16 residues. The DNA of the CDR3 is TGTGCCAGCAGCTCCGAGTCAAGCGGGAGGCCAGATACGCAGTATTTT. This gives the protein CASSSESSGRPDTQYF.

The chain joins TRBV7-9 to TRBJ1-6; 11 positions agree with TRBD1. The V gene end was trimmed by 2 bases and the J gene end by 9 bases; junction bases not matched to a gene: 9. Looked up from germline, CDR1 is SEHNR and CDR2 is FQNEAQ (reference sequence). The CDR3 consists of 17 residues. The CDR3 DNA reads TGTGCCAGCAGCTTATACGAGCTCGGGACAGGGGGTTCACCCCTCCACTTT. It is translated as CASSLYELGTGGSPLHF.

The rearrangement uses TRBV9 and TRBJ2-1; weak D call: TRBD2 (5 bases). Trimming pared 4 bases from V and 0 bases from J, leaving 17 bases between. CDR1 is SGDLS, CDR2 YYNGEE, per germline. CDR3 length equals 17 residues. The CDR3 sequence: CASSPRVAPSSYNEQFF. CDR3 bases: TGTGCCAGCAGCCCTCGGGTAGCGCCAAGCTCCTACAATGAGCAGTTCTTC. Together with reference TRBV9 and TRBJ2-1, the CDR3 gives the full variable domain: DSGVTQTPKHLITATGQRVTLRCSPRSGDLSVYWYQQSLDQGLQFLIQYYNGEERAKGNILERFSAQQFPDLHSELNLSSLELGDSALYFCASSPRVAPSSYNEQFFGPGTRLTVL.

The gene calls are TRBV7-2 and TRBJ2-7; D is possibly TRBD2 (6 bases). This CDR3 contains 16 residues. CDR1 SGHTA and CDR2 FQGNSA come from the germline V gene. V was cut by 5 bases and J by 0 bases, with 17 bases left in between. The CDR3: CASSTHRDLFSYEQYF. The DNA for the CDR3 is TGTGCCAGCAGCACTCACCGGGACTTATTCTCCTACGAGCAGTACTTC.

CDR3 bases: TGTGCCATCAGCCCGGGACAGGGGGCTTACGAGCAGTACTTC. Its protein is CAISPGQGAYEQYF. The V and J genes are TRBV10-3 and TRBJ2-7; 12 bases match TRBD1. CDR3 length: 14 amino acids. Germline CDR1 is ENHRY and CDR2 is SYGVKD. Trimming took 6 bases from V and 4 from J; bases not matched to a gene: 4.

The genes are TRBV7-6 and TRBJ1-1; D is undetermined. This CDR3 is 15 amino acids long. Germline V gene data show CDR1 as SGHVS and CDR2 as FNYEAQ. V was pared by 0 bases and J by 0 bases, with 8 bases between. The CDR3: CASSLARQMNTEAFF. CDR3 nucleotides: TGTGCCAGCAGCTTAGCGCGGCAGATGAACACTGAAGCTTTCTTT.

The V gene is TRBV28, the J gene TRBJ1-5; D is undetermined. This CDR3 has 12 residues. The germline V gene encodes CDR1 MDHEN and CDR2 SYDVKM. Trimming cost V 3 bases and J 6 bases, with 6 bases left between them. The CDR3 reads CASSFGVQPQHF. CDR3 in DNA: TGTGCCAGCAGTTTCGGAGTTCAGCCCCAGCATTTT.

The chain employs TRBV4-1 and TRBJ2-5; a weak D match, TRBD1 (6 bases). Trimming took 2 bases from V and 2 from J, leaving 12 bases between them. The CDR3 covers 15 residues. CDR1 and CDR2 (germline): MGHRA, YSYEKL. The CDR3: CASSQTGIGQETQYF. The CDR3 DNA is TGCGCCAGCAGCCAAACAGGGATCGGACAAGAGACCCAGTACTTC.